This paragraph covers one T cell receptor beta chain sequence. This sample was taken from a study of blood T cell repertoires in COVID-19. For the study at large: Samples representing acute and convalescent COVID-19 were sourced from the United States, Italy and Spain. PBMCs, B-cell-depleted T cells, or T cells were the source of the cDNA or gDNA that made up the material.

Recruited during active infection, patients (from Seattle) were subsequently followed longitudinally. In the authors' methods: Scientists estimated how many nucleated cells there were by amplifying reference gene primers. Repertoires were generated with immunoSEQ multiplex PCR, while TCRdb's copy carries only in-frame clones and drops some. V, J and clone size are those of that table, while D and trimming were read from the DNA. The sample contains nearly 110,000 clones, 76% of which appear only once. Trimming cost V 5 bases and J 4 bases; bases outside gene matches: 4. Germline V gene lookup returns CDR1 SGHTA and CDR2 FQGTGA. CDR3 size: 14 residues.

The rearrangement uses TRBV7-3 and TRBJ2-3, with 9 bases that match TRBD1. Sequenced input: peripheral blood. This TCR was sampled from a man older than 75 with COVID-19, enrolled during active disease. In DNA form, the CDR3 reads TGTGCCAGCAGCGACGACAGGGGGGCAGATACGCAGTATTTT. This translates into CASSDDRGADTQYF.